This T cell receptor (beta chain) is from a study of shared clonotypes between healthy human individuals. Broader study findings: Enrolling few donors narrowed the genetic and exposure-history diversity that was represented. Clonotypes shared by all four sorted-subset donors had higher generation probabilities than non-shared clonotypes.

Germline lookup yields CDR1 SGDLS and CDR2 YYNGEE. Deletions cut 4 bases from V and 6 bases from J, with 19 bases between. The CDR3 length is 15 residues. Assay used: immunoSEQ multiplex PCR; TCRdb lists only in-frame clones, some missing. The sample holds more than 900,000 clones, about 84% seen once. Into CD45RA+ naive and CD45RA-negative memory subsets, the CD4+ cells were split. In the case of this clone: As yet, its antigen is unknown.

The sample was memory CD4+ T cells from PBMCs. Subset given: CD45RA-negative fraction. The rearrangement joins TRBV9 to TRBJ1-2; no clear D gene. This receptor was identified in a man between 18 and 35 years old in good health. Some clones in this sample may be carry-over from other donors' samples. The CDR3, as DNA: TGTGCCAGCAGCTTCGACCCGGGGAGCAAGGATGGCTACACCTTC. This gives the protein CASSFDPGSKDGYTF.